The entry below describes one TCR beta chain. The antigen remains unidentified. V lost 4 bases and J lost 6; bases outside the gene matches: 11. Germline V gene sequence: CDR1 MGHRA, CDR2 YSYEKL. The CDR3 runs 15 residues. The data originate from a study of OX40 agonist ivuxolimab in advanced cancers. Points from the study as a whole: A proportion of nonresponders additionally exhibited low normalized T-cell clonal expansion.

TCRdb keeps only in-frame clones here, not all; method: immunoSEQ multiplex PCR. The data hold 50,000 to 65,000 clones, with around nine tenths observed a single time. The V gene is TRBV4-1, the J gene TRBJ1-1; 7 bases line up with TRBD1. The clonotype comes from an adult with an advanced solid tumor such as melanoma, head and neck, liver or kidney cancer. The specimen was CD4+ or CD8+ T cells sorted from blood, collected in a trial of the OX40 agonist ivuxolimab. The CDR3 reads CASSPRQGFSAEAFF. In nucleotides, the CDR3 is TGCGCCAGCAGCCCACGACAGGGTTTCTCTGCTGAAGCTTTCTTT.